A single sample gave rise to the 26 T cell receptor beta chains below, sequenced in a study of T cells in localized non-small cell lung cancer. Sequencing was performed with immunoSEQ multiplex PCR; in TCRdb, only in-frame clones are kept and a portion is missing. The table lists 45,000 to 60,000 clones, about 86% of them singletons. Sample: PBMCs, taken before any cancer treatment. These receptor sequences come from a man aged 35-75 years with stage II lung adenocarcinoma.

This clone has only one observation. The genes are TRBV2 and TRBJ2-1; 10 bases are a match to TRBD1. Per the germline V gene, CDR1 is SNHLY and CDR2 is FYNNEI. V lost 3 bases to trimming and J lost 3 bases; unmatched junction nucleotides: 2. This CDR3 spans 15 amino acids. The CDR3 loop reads CASSETGGDYNEQFF. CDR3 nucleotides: TGTGCCAGCAGTGAGACAGGGGGCGACTACAATGAGCAGTTCTTC.

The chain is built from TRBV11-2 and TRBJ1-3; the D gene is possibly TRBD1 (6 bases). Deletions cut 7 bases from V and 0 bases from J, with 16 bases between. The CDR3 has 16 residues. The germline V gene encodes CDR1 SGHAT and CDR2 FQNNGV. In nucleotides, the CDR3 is TGTGCCAGCACCTTGGACAGAGCCCTCTCTGGAAACACCATATATTTT. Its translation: CASTLDRALSGNTIYF.

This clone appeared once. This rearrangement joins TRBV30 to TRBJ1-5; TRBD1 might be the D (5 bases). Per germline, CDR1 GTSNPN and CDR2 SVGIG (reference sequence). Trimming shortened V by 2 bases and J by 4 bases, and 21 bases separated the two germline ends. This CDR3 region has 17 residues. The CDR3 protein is CAWSKGGGIARNQPQHF. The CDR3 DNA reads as TGTGCCTGGAGTAAGGGCGGGGGAATCGCCCGAAATCAGCCCCAGCATTTT.

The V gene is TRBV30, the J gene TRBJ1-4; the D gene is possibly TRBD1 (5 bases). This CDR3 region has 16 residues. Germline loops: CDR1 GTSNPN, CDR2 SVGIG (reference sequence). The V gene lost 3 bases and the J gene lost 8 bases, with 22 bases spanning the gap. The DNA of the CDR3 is TGTGCCTGGAGACCGGGAGACAACAGGCGGGGAGAAAAACTGTTTTTT. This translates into CAWRPGDNRRGEKLFF.

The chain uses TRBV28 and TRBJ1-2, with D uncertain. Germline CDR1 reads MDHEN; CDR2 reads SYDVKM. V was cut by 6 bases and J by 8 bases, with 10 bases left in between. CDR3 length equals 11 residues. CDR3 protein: CASSPREGYTF. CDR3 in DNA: TGTGCCAGCAGCCCGAGGGAAGGCTACACCTTC.

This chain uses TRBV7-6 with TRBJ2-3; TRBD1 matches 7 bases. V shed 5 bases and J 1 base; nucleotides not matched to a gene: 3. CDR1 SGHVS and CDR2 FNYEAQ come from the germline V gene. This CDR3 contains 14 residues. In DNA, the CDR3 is TGTGCCAGCAGCCTCGGACAGGGCACAGATACGCAGTATTTT. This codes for CASSLGQGTDTQYF.

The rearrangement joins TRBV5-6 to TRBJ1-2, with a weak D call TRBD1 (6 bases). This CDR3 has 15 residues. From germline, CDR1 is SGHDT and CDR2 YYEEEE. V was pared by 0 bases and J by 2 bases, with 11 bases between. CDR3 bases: TGTGCCAGCAGCTTGGTGACAGGTCTAAACTATGGCTACACCTTC. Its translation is CASSLVTGLNYGYTF.

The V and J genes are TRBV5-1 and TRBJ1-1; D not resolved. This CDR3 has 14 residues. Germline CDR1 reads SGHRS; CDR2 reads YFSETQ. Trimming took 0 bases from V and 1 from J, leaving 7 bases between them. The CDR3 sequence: CASSLVQTNTEAFF. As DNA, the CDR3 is TGCGCCAGCAGCTTGGTTCAGACGAACACTGAAGCTTTCTTT.

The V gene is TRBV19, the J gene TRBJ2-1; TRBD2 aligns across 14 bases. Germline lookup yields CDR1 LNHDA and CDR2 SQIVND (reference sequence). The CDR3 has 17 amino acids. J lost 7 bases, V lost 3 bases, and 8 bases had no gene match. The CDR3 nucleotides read TGTGCCAGTAGTATGATAGGACTAGCGGGGGGCAGGAATGAGCAGTTCTTC. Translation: CASSMIGLAGGRNEQFF. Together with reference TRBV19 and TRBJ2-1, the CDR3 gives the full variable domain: DGGITQSPKYLFRKEGQNVTLSCEQNLNHDAMYWYRQDPGQGLRLIYYSQIVNDFQKGDIAEGYSVSREKKESFPLTVTSAQKNPTAFYLCASSMIGLAGGRNEQFFGPGTRLTVL.

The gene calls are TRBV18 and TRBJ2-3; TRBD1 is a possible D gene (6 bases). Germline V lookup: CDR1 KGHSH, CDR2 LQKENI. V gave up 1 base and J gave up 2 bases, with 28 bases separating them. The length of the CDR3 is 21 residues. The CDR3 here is CASSPQMRRISLDRSTDTQYF. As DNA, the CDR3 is TGTGCCAGCTCACCACAAATGAGAAGGATCTCTTTGGACAGATCCACAGATACGCAGTATTTT.

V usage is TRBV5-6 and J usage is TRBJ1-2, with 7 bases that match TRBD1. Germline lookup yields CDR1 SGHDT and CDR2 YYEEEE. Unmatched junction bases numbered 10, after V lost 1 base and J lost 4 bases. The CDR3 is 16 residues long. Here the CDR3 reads CASSLPRDSFPYGYTF. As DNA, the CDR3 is TGTGCCAGCAGCTTGCCTCGGGACAGCTTCCCCTATGGCTACACCTTC.

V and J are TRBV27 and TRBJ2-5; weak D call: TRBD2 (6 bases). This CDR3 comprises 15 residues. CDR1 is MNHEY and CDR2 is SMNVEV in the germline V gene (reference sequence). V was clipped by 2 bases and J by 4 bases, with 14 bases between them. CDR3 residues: CASSLGAGIVETQYF. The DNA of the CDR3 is TGTGCCAGCAGTTTAGGAGCGGGTATCGTAGAGACCCAGTACTTC.

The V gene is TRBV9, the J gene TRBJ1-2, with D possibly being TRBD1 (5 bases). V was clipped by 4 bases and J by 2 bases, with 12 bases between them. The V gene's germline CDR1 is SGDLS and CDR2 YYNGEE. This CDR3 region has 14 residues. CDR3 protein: CASSLQGSNYGYTF. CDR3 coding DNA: TGTGCCAGCAGCCTCCAGGGATCAAACTATGGCTACACCTTC.

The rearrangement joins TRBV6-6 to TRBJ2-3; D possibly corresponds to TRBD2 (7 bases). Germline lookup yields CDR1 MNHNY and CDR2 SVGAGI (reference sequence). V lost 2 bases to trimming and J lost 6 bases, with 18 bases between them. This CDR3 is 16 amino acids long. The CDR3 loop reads CASSYDEGGKEDTQYF. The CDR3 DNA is TGTGCCAGCAGTTACGACGAGGGGGGGAAAGAGGATACGCAGTATTTT.

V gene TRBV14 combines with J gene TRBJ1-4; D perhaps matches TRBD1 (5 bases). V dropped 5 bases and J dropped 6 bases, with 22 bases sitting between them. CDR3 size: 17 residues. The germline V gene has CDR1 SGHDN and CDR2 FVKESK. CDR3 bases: TGTGCCAGCAGCGATCGACGATTGGTTGGGACGGATGAAAAACTGTTTTTT. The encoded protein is CASSDRRLVGTDEKLFF.

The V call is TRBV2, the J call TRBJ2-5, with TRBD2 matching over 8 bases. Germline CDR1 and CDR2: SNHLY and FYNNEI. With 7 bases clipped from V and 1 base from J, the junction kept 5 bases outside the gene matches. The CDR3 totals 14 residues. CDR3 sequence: CASTGGDPQETQYF. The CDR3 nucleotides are TGTGCCAGCACGGGGGGGGATCCCCAAGAGACCCAGTACTTC.

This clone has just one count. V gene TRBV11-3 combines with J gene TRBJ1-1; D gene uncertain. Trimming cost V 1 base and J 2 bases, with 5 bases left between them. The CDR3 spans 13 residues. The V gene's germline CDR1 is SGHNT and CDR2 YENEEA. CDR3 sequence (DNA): TGTGCCAGCAGCTTAGGACTTAACACTGAAGCTTTCTTT. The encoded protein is CASSLGLNTEAFF.

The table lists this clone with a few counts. As DNA, the CDR3 is TGTGCCAGCAGTCCAATCGACCCGGGAAAACTGTTTTTT. This encodes CASSPIDPGKLFF. V is TRBV27 and J is TRBJ1-4; D gene uncertain. Germline V lookup: CDR1 MNHEY, CDR2 SMNVEV (reference sequence). Trimming stripped 5 bases from V and 10 bases from J, with 14 bases between. The length of the CDR3 is 13 residues.

The CDR3 reads CASSLERVSTDTQYF. Here the CDR3 DNA reads TGCGCCAGCAGCTTGGAAAGGGTTAGCACAGATACGCAGTATTTT. The rearrangement joins TRBV5-1 to TRBJ2-3; D not certain. Trimming removed 0 bases from V and 0 bases from J, with 8 bases in between. The CDR3 spans 15 residues. Germline CDR1 is SGHRS and CDR2 is YFSETQ.

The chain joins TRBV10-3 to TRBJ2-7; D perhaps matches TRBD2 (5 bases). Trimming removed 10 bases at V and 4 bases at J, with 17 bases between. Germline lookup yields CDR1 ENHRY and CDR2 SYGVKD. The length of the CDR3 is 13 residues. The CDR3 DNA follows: TGTGCCACCGCCGAAGTGACGGGATACGAGCAGTACGTC. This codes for CATAEVTGYEQYV.

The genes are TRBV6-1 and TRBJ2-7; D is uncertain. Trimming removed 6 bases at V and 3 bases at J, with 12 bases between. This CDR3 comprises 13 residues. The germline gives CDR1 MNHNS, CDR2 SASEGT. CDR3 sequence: CASSPEANYEQYV. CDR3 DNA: TGTGCCAGCAGCCCGGAAGCTAACTACGAGCAGTACGTC.

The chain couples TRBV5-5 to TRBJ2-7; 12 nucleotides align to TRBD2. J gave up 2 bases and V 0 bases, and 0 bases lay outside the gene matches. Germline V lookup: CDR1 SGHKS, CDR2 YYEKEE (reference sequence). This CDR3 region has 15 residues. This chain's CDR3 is CASSLGLAGAYEQYV. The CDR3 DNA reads TGTGCCAGCAGCTTGGGACTAGCGGGGGCCTACGAGCAGTACGTC.

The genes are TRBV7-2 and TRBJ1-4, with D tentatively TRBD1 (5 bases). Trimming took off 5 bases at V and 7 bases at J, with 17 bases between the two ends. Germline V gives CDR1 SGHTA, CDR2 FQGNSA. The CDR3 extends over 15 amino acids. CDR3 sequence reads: CASSQTGAEGEKLFF. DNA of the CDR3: TGTGCCAGCAGCCAGACCGGGGCAGAGGGTGAAAAACTGTTTTTT.

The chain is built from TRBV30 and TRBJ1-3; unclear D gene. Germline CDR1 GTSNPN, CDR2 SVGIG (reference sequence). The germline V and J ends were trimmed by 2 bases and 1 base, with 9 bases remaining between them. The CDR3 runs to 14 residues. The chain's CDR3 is CAWSTEESGNTIYF. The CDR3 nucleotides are TGTGCCTGGAGTACCGAGGAGTCTGGAAACACCATATATTTT.

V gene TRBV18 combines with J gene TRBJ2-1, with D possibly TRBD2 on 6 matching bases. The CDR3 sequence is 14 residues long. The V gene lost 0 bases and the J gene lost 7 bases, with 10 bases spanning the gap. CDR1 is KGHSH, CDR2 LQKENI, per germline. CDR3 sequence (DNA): TGTGCCAGCTCACCACCAGGGGCGGGAAATGAGCAGTTCTTC. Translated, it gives CASSPPGAGNEQFF.

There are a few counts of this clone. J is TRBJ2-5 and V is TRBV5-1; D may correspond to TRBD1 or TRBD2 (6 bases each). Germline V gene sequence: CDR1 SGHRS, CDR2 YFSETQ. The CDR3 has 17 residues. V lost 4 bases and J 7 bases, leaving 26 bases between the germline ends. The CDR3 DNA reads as TGCGCCAGCAGCCTGGGGGGCGGATCCGAGCATTTCGGGACCCAGTACTTC. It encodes CASSLGGGSEHFGTQYF. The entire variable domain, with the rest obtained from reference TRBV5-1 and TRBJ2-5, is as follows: KAGVTQTPRYLIKTRGQQVTLSCSPISGHRSVSWYQQTPGQGLQFLFEYFSETQRNKGNFPGRFSGRQFSNSRSEMNVSTLELGDSALYLCASSLGGGSEHFGTQYFGPGTRLLVL.